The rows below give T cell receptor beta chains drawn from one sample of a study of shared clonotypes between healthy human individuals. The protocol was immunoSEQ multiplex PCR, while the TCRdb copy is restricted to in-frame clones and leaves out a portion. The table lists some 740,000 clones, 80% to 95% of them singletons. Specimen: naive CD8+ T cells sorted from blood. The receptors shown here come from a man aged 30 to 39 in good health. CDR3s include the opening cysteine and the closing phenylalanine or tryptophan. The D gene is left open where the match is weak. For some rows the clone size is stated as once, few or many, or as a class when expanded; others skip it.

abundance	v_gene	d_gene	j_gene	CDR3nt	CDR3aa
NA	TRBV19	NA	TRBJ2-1	TGTGCCAGTAGTATCTTGGCGGGATCACACAATGAGCAGTTCTTC	CASSILAGSHNEQFF
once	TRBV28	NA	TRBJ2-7	TGTGCCAGCAGTTTACTCGGACTCCAAAGATGGCGAGAATTC	CASSLLGLQRWREF
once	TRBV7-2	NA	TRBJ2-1	TGTGCCAGCAGCTTATTCGGCGGAACCTCAAGCGATGAGCAGTTCTTC	CASSLFGGTSSDEQFF
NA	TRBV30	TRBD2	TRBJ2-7	TGTGCCTGGAGTGTTTCTAGCGGGAGCCAAGGGGACGAGCAGTACTTC	CAWSVSSGSQGDEQYF
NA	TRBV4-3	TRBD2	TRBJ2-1	TGCGCCAGCAGCCATAGCTCCGAGCGGGAGTATTACAATGAGCAGTTCTTC	CASSHSSEREYYNEQFF
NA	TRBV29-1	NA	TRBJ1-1	TGCAGCGTTGACATGAACACTGAAGCTTTCTTT	CSVDMNTEAFF
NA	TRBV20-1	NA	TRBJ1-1	TGCAGTGCGGACTTGAACACTGAAGCTTTCTTT	CSADLNTEAFF
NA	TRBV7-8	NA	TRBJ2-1	TGTGCCAGCAGCCCGCAGGGTTTCGCCTACAATGAGCAGTTCTTC	CASSPQGFAYNEQFF
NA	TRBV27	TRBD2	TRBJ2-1	TGTGCCAGCAGTTTGAATGGTTTACTAGCGAGGGGATTGGAGCGAGACGATGAGCAGTTCTTC	CASSLNGLLARGLERDDEQFF
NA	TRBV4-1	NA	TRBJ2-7	TGCGCCAGCAGCCAGGATGGGTCGATGACCTACGAGCAGTACTTC	CASSQDGSMTYEQYF
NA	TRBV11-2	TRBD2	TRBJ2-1	TGTGCCAGCAGCGTAGCGGGGGGGGCCCCCGAGCAGTTCTTC	CASSVAGGAPEQFF
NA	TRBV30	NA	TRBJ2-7	TGTGCCTGGAGTGTACTAGGCAGAACCTACGAGCAGTACTTC	CAWSVLGRTYEQYF
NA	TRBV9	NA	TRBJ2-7	TGTGCCAGCAGCGTAGGGGAACGAGGGGGGTACGAGCAGTACTTC	CASSVGERGGYEQYF
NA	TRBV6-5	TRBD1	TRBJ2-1	TGTGCCAGCAGTGCCGGGACAGGGGGCTACAATGAGCAGTTCTTC	CASSAGTGGYNEQFF
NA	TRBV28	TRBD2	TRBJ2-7	TGTGCCAGCAGTTTGGGACTAGCGGGATACGAGCAGTACTTC	CASSLGLAGYEQYF
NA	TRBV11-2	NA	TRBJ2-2	TGTGCCAGCAGCTCCGTCATTCAGCGGAGCCGAGAGAACACCGGGGAGCTGTTTTTT	CASSSVIQRSRENTGELFF
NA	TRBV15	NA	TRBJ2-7	TGTGCCACCAGCAGAGATTCCCCAATCACCCAGGGGGGAACCTACGAGCAGTACTTC	CATSRDSPITQGGTYEQYF
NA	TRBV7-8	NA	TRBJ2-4	TGTGCCAGCAGCTTCCTTCAGGAAAACATTCAGTACTTC	CASSFLQENIQYF
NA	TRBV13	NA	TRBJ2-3	TGTGCCAGCAGCCCGGGACTAGATACGCAGTATTTT	CASSPGLDTQYF
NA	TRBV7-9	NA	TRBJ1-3	TGTGCCAGCAGTACCTATCGGGTGAGCGGGAACACCATATATTTT	CASSTYRVSGNTIYF
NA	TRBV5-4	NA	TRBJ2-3	TGTGCCAGCAGCCCCGGTCCGGGACTTGAAAGGGATACGCAGTATTTT	CASSPGPGLERDTQYF